The rows below give T cell receptor beta chains drawn from one sample of a study of beta chain features in type 1 diabetes. The table came from immunoSEQ multiplex PCR; TCRdb's copy has only in-frame clones and leaves some out. Found here are about 320,000 clones, 14% of them singletons; the top ten hold 6.7%. Input material: central memory CD4+ T cells from blood. The receptor source for this set is a man aged 25-45 years in good health. The CDR3 runs from the conserved cysteine through the conserved F or W. D genes are given only for firm matches. Only some rows state a clone size, as once, few, many or a class for expanded clones.

TRBV6-5	few	TRBJ2-4	NA	CASSPTGPSIQYF	TGTGCCAGCAGTCCTACAGGGCCTAGCATTCAGTACTTC
TRBV4-2	NA	TRBJ2-1	NA	CASSQPGLGASEQFF	TGTGCCAGCAGCCAGCCGGGTCTAGGCGCTAGTGAGCAGTTCTTC
TRBV4-3	NA	TRBJ2-4	TRBD2	CASSPGGENIQYF	TGCGCCAGCAGCCCCGGGGGGGAAAACATTCAGTACTTC
TRBV19	NA	TRBJ1-5	NA	CASSPPGRQPNQPQHF	TGTGCCAGTAGTCCCCCAGGGAGGCAACCAAATCAGCCCCAGCATTTT
TRBV14	few	TRBJ1-6	NA	CASSDTTRWGVDSPLHF	TGTGCCAGCAGCGATACGACGCGATGGGGGGTCGATTCACCCCTCCACTTT
TRBV7-2	many	TRBJ1-5	TRBD1	CASSFYGTGGQPQHF	TGTGCCAGCAGCTTCTACGGGACAGGGGGTCAGCCCCAGCATTTT
TRBV18	NA	TRBJ1-1	NA	CASSPVRWATEAFF	TGTGCCAGCTCACCTGTAAGGTGGGCCACTGAAGCTTTCTTT
TRBV19	NA	TRBJ1-1	NA	CASSTGSKAFF	TGTGCCAGTAGCACAGGGTCGAAAGCTTTCTTT
TRBV9	NA	TRBJ2-3	NA	CASSVDGSGPAQYF	TGTGCCAGCAGCGTAGACGGGAGCGGGCCTGCACAGTATTTT
TRBV7-6	NA	TRBJ1-3	NA	CASSPDGASGNTIYF	TGTGCCAGCAGCCCGGACGGTGCCTCTGGAAACACCATATATTTT
TRBV7-2	few	TRBJ2-3	TRBD1	CASSLVTGTRTDTQYF	TGTGCCAGCAGCTTAGTGACAGGGACCCGCACAGATACGCAGTATTTT
TRBV10-2	few	TRBJ2-3	NA	CASTTGGSGGGDTQYF	TGCGCCAGCACCACAGGGGGGAGCGGGGGAGGAGATACGCAGTATTTT
TRBV4-2	NA	TRBJ2-2	TRBD1	CASSQDGTGLSNTGELFF	TGTGCCAGCAGCCAAGATGGGACAGGCTTATCGAACACCGGGGAGCTGTTTTTT
TRBV29-1	few	TRBJ1-1	TRBD1	CSVVPLRGPAGNTEAFF	TGCAGCGTTGTCCCGCTCAGGGGGCCCGCAGGGAACACTGAAGCTTTCTTT
TRBV12-5	NA	TRBJ1-5	NA	CASSPGLNQPQHF	TGTGCTAGTTCCCCGGGACTAAATCAGCCCCAGCATTTT
TRBV7-2	few	TRBJ1-4	NA	CASNQMGGYNEKLFF	TGTGCCAGCAACCAAATGGGGGGTTATAATGAAAAACTGTTTTTT
TRBV5-6	few	TRBJ2-1	NA	CASSEDPRGYNEQFF	TGTGCCAGCAGCGAAGACCCCCGAGGGTACAATGAGCAGTTCTTC
TRBV19	NA	TRBJ1-1	NA	CASSIGQSWNTEAFF	TGTGCCAGTAGTATCGGACAGTCCTGGAACACTGAAGCTTTCTTT
TRBV19	NA	TRBJ2-1	TRBD2	CASSIEASGREQFF	TGTGCCAGTAGTATAGAGGCTAGCGGGAGGGAGCAGTTCTTC
TRBV5-6	NA	TRBJ2-3	NA	CASSPSPLAASTDTQYF	TGTGCCAGCAGTCCATCCCCTCTAGCCGCTAGCACAGATACGCAGTATTTT
TRBV11-2	NA	TRBJ2-1	TRBD2	CASSPGASGAGFF	TGTGCCAGCAGCCCTGGGGCTAGCGGGGCTGGGTTCTTC
TRBV7-8	few	TRBJ1-4	TRBD1	CASSLTGTGNEKLFF	TGTGCCAGCAGCTTGACCGGGACAGGCAATGAAAAACTGTTTTTT
TRBV7-2	few	TRBJ1-1	TRBD1	CASSPGGASTEAFF	TGTGCCAGCAGTCCAGGGGGCGCGAGCACTGAAGCTTTCTTT
TRBV25-1	few	TRBJ2-3	TRBD1	CASLRGQGLGTDTQYF	TGTGCCAGCTTAAGGGGACAGGGCCTTGGAACAGATACGCAGTATTTT
TRBV13	few	TRBJ2-1	NA	CASSPHVQGEQFF	TGTGCCAGCAGCCCCCATGTTCAGGGTGAGCAGTTCTTC
TRBV9	NA	TRBJ1-3	NA	CASSVELGVSGNTIYF	TGTGCCAGCAGCGTAGAATTGGGGGTCTCTGGAAACACCATATATTTT
TRBV29-1	NA	TRBJ1-5	NA	CSVATGNHQPQHF	TGCAGCGTTGCAACAGGGAACCATCAGCCCCAGCATTTT
TRBV6-6	NA	TRBJ1-5	TRBD1	CAIGTGGGPPQHF	TGTGCCATCGGGACAGGGGGCGGTCCGCCCCAGCATTTT
TRBV5-1	once	TRBJ1-1	TRBD1	CASSLIQGGEAFF	TGCGCCAGCAGCTTAATACAGGGGGGTGAAGCTTTCTTT
TRBV10-3	few	TRBJ2-2	TRBD1	CAISESGQAGELFF	TGTGCCATCAGTGAGTCTGGACAGGCCGGGGAGCTGTTTTTT
TRBV7-3	NA	TRBJ2-3	NA	CASSLTQGDTQYF	TGTGCCAGCAGCTTAACCCAAGGGGATACGCAGTATTTT
TRBV18	NA	TRBJ2-5	NA	CASSPEVETQYF	TGTGCCAGCTCACCAGAGGTAGAGACCCAGTACTTC
TRBV27	NA	TRBJ1-2	NA	CASSRLGSRAHGYTF	TGTGCCAGCAGTCGCCTGGGATCTCGGGCGCATGGCTACACCTTC
TRBV19	NA	TRBJ1-2	NA	CATRQENYGYTF	TGTGCCACCCGACAGGAAAACTATGGCTACACCTTC
TRBV27	few	TRBJ1-4	NA	CASSYKGLNEKLFF	TGTGCCAGCAGCTACAAAGGCCTTAATGAAAAACTGTTTTTT
TRBV30	many	TRBJ2-3	NA	CAWSVERDTQYF	TGTGCCTGGAGTGTTGAGCGCGATACGCAGTATTTT
TRBV2	NA	TRBJ1-4	TRBD1	CASSGQVAKLFF	TGTGCCAGCAGCGGACAGGTGGCAAAACTGTTTTTT
TRBV7-9	few	TRBJ2-3	TRBD1	CASSWSPRQGIRTDTQYF	TGTGCCAGCAGCTGGAGTCCGAGACAGGGCATTCGGACAGATACGCAGTATTTT
TRBV10-2	NA	TRBJ2-3	NA	CASKVGGRSDTQYF	TGCGCCAGCAAGGTGGGGGGTCGTTCAGATACGCAGTATTTT
TRBV5-1	few	TRBJ1-1	NA	CASSLGAFTYTEAFF	TGCGCCAGCAGCTTGGGCGCATTTACATACACTGAAGCTTTCTTT
TRBV2	few	TRBJ2-7	NA	CASSKLVAGHEQYF	TGTGCCAGCAGTAAACTAGTTGCTGGTCACGAGCAGTACTTC
TRBV11-2	few	TRBJ2-3	NA	CATGAGASTDTQYF	TGTGCCACCGGGGCGGGGGCTAGCACAGATACGCAGTATTTT
TRBV4-1	few	TRBJ1-4	NA	CASSQAATNEKLFF	TGCGCCAGCAGCCAAGCTGCAACTAATGAAAAACTGTTTTTT
TRBV6-1	many	TRBJ2-1	TRBD2	CAILAGERDEQFF	TGTGCCATATTAGCGGGAGAACGGGACGAGCAGTTCTTC
TRBV5-4	few	TRBJ1-6	TRBD1	CASSLQTGHNSPLHF	TGTGCCAGCAGCTTGCAGACAGGGCATAATTCACCCCTCCACTTT
TRBV7-2	many	TRBJ2-3	NA	CASSSSSGSLQYF	TGTGCCAGCAGCTCCTCCTCCGGGTCCCTCCAGTATTTT